This TCR beta chain was profiled in a study of blood T cell repertoires in COVID-19. Across the whole study: COVID-19 samples from acute and convalescent phases originated in the United States, Italy and Spain.

Participant-reported clinical history was the basis for cohort assignment. Original analysis: Researchers report that nucleated cell counts were estimated from reference gene primer amplification. TCRdb's copy holds only in-frame clones and misses some; the assay was immunoSEQ multiplex PCR. V, J and clone size are those of that table, while D and trimming were read from the DNA. The repertoire includes about 160,000 clones, 80% of them detected once, and around 3.7% sits in the top ten. The source of this sequence is a woman aged 60-75 years who had recovered from COVID-19. The sample taken for sequencing was PBMCs or T cells enriched from blood (not recorded which).

The CDR3 is CASSHSTGVNEKLFF. As DNA, the CDR3 is TGTGCCAGTAGCCACTCGACAGGGGTTAATGAAAAACTGTTTTTT. This sequence joins TRBV19 and TRBJ1-4, with 8 bases that match TRBD1. Trimming at V came to 6 bases and at J to 4 bases, leaving 7 bases not matched to a gene. Germline values: CDR1 LNHDA, CDR2 SQIVND (reference sequence). CDR3 length: 15 amino acids.